This T cell receptor beta chain is from a study of cytomegalovirus exposure and HLA in healthy donors. 13 Jbeta primers and 60 Vbeta primers were used for the PCR. Using immunoSEQ multiplex PCR, the repertoire was profiled, and TCRdb retains in-frame clones only, with some absent. The sample consists of 100,000 to 150,000 clones, roughly 72% of them appearing once. V lost 5 bases to trimming and J lost 1 base; unmatched junction nucleotides: 4. Germline lookup yields CDR1 LNHDA and CDR2 SQIVND (reference sequence). The CDR3 is 14 residues long. The chain recombines TRBV19 with TRBJ1-1; 7 nucleotides agree with TRBD1. The origin of this receptor is a male donor in good health and CMV-seronegative. The source material was PBMCs. The CDR3 is CASSPHRGNTEAFF. The CDR3 region has the DNA TGTGCCAGTAGTCCCCACAGGGGGAACACTGAAGCTTTCTTT.